This T cell receptor (beta chain) was sequenced during a study of blood T cells in healthy people across ages. The study, taken as a whole, reports: When one million T cells were used, diversity estimates were thought to be underestimates.

As concerns this clonotype: The antigen remains undetermined.

Next came a second PCR, run for about 6 to 11 cycles, which used a sample-barcoded 5' primer along with a J-beta primer mix. TCRdb recomputed calls from the 5' RACE reads with MiXCR, one row per CDR3 protein. Of more than 1,400,000 distinct CDR3 sequences listed, approximately 40% are singletons. The CDR3 runs 18 residues. Looked up from germline, CDR1 is SGHDN and CDR2 is FVKESK. J was trimmed by 2 bases and V by 0 bases; bases with no gene match: 8. V is TRBV14 and J is TRBJ2-1; 9 bases align to TRBD1. The sample comprised blood. The receptor comes from a woman aged 18-29 years in good health. Written as DNA, the CDR3 is TGTGCCAGCAGCCAAGATTATAAGGGACAGGGAACCTACAATGAGCAGTTCTTC. It specifies CASSQDYKGQGTYNEQFF.